This T cell receptor beta chain was identified in a study of blood T cell repertoires in COVID-19. This CDR3 has 16 residues. J lost 3 bases, V lost 7 bases, and 12 bases had no gene match. CDR1 is MDHEN and CDR2 is SYDVKM in the germline V gene. This clone was observed once. The assay was immunoSEQ multiplex PCR, and TCRdb's table has in-frame clones only and misses some. Here the sample spans about 74,000 clones, around 86% being singletons. The sample comprised peripheral blood. This clonotype was sampled from a woman of 80 years or more with active or convalescent COVID-19. The V gene is TRBV28, the J gene TRBJ1-5; TRBD1 agrees at 7 bases. DNA for the CDR3: TGTGCCAGCAATCCCCTAACAGGACAGGTCAATCAGCCCCAGCATTTT. As protein: CASNPLTGQVNQPQHF.